What follows are 13 T cell receptor beta chains derived from one specimen sequenced in a study of T cells in Graves' hyperthyroidism and ophthalmopathy. Amplification of TCR beta CDR3 regions used RNA as the template. HTBI primers drove first-round RT-PCR of the TCR CDR3. TCRdb analysed the multiplex PCR reads with MiXCR anew, one entry per CDR3 protein. The table shows hundreds of thousands of distinct CDR3 sequences, with less than 20% occurring only once. Sequencing input: blood. These receptors all come from a young woman with Graves' hyperthyroidism.

The rearrangement uses TRBV28 and TRBJ2-5, with D tentatively TRBD1 or TRBD2 (6 bases each). V shed 6 bases and J shed 2 bases, with 16 bases lying between them. Germline lookup yields CDR1 MDHEN and CDR2 SYDVKM. This CDR3 spans 15 amino acids. The CDR3, as DNA: TGTGCCAGCAGCCCCCGGCGGGACATGCAAGAGACCCAGTACTTC. Translated, it gives CASSPRRDMQETQYF.

The table lists this clonotype with many counts. J is TRBJ1-2 and V is TRBV7-2; D not certain. V shed 3 bases and J shed 2 bases, with 7 bases lying between them. The CDR3 covers 13 residues. Germline CDR1 and CDR2: SGHTA and FQGNSA. CDR3 loop: CASSFVGNYGYTF. CDR3 DNA: TGTGCCAGCAGCTTCGTCGGAAACTATGGCTACACCTTC.

This clonotype was seen only a few times. The chain is built from TRBV11-2 and TRBJ1-1, with D tentatively TRBD1 (5 bases). This CDR3 comprises 15 residues. Trimming cost V 3 bases and J 6 bases, with 17 bases left between them. Germline assignment: CDR1 SGHAT and CDR2 FQNNGV. The CDR3 DNA follows: TGTGCCAGCAGCTTTTCAGGGAGGGGTAACCCTGAAGCTTTCTTT. As protein: CASSFSGRGNPEAFF.

This clonotype was recorded many times. V and J are TRBV7-9 and TRBJ1-5; D is ambiguous. This CDR3 comprises 14 residues. Germline V CDR1 and CDR2: SEHNR, FQNEAQ (reference sequence). The germline V and J ends were trimmed by 0 bases and 5 bases, with 8 bases remaining between them. In DNA form, the CDR3 reads TGTGCCAGCAGCTTAGCGGCAGGAGATCAGCCCCAGCATTTT. It specifies CASSLAAGDQPQHF.

The chain uses TRBV28 and TRBJ2-1; 13 nucleotides align to TRBD2. Per germline, CDR1 MDHEN and CDR2 SYDVKM. CDR3 length: 19 residues. V lost 5 bases to trimming and J lost 8 bases; unmatched junction nucleotides: 18. The CDR3 here is CASSRLAGGFGKGDDEQFF. CDR3 coding DNA: TGTGCCAGCAGTAGACTAGCGGGAGGCTTCGGGAAGGGTGACGATGAGCAGTTCTTC.

This CDR3 reads CASSQDLAGIKNIQYF. In nucleotides, the CDR3 is TGCGCCAGCAGCCAAGATCTTGCAGGGATCAAAAACATTCAGTACTTC. The chain couples TRBV4-1 to TRBJ2-4, with a weak D call TRBD1 (5 bases). The germline V gene has CDR1 MGHRA and CDR2 YSYEKL. Trimming pared 0 bases from V and 3 bases from J, leaving 12 bases between. The CDR3 is 16 amino acids.

This clonotype was seen only a few times. The chain joins TRBV19 to TRBJ2-7, with unresolved D. The CDR3 sequence is 14 residues long. Germline values: CDR1 LNHDA, CDR2 SQIVND (reference sequence). Trimming took 2 bases from V and 1 from J, leaving 9 bases between them. The CDR3 DNA reads as TGTGCCAGTAGTATACGCCCCAGATCCTACGAGCAGTACTTC. The encoded protein is CASSIRPRSYEQYF.

Many counts were recorded for this clonotype. The DNA of the CDR3 is TGTGCCAGCAGCGTAGCGGACGGACGGGGCCCCCAGCATTTT. It encodes CASSVADGRGPQHF. The chain has TRBV9 and TRBJ1-5, with a possible D match to TRBD1 (5 bases). The CDR3 extends over 14 amino acids. V was cut by 0 bases and J by 10 bases, with 14 bases left in between. The V gene's germline CDR1 is SGDLS and CDR2 YYNGEE.

The V gene is TRBV5-1, the J gene TRBJ2-1, with D maybe TRBD1 (7 bases). The CDR3 has 16 residues. V was trimmed by 4 bases and J by 5 bases, leaving 19 bases between them. CDR1 SGHRS and CDR2 YFSETQ come from the germline V gene. CDR3 protein: CASSIQPGGKNNEQFF. CDR3 coding DNA: TGCGCCAGCAGCATTCAGCCAGGGGGGAAGAACAATGAGCAGTTCTTC.

This clonotype has ten or more counts. The chain recombines TRBV10-3 with TRBJ2-7; D gene unclear. The CDR3 is made up of 12 amino acids. Germline values: CDR1 ENHRY, CDR2 SYGVKD. The germline V and J ends were trimmed by 3 bases and 2 bases, with 5 bases remaining between them. The CDR3 here is CAISDRAYEQYF. CDR3 sequence (DNA): TGTGCCATCAGTGATCGGGCCTACGAGCAGTACTTC.

This clonotype came up many times. CDR3 DNA: TGTGCCACCAGCAGAGGGGGGGGCGGGGGGTCCTACAATGAGCAGTTCTTC. Protein product: CATSRGGGGGSYNEQFF. The chain has TRBV15 and TRBJ2-1; 8 bases align to TRBD2. The germline V gene encodes CDR1 LNHNV and CDR2 YYDKDF (reference sequence). The J segment lost 1 base and the V segment lost 1 base, leaving 6 bases of the junction unmatched. The length of the CDR3 is 17 residues.

This clonotype was seen repeatedly, ten times or more. The chain joins TRBV2 to TRBJ1-2; TRBD1 is a possible D gene (5 bases). The CDR3 runs to 13 residues. Germline V CDR1 and CDR2: SNHLY, FYNNEI. V was clipped by 9 bases and J by 8 bases, with 19 bases between them. The CDR3 region is CARAAETVSGYTF. As DNA, the CDR3 is TGTGCCAGGGCCGCCGAGACAGTAAGCGGCTACACCTTC.

This clonotype was counted a few times. The V call is TRBV24-1, the J call TRBJ2-5; D gene unclear. The V gene's germline CDR1 is KGHDR and CDR2 SFDVKD. This CDR3 region has 15 residues. V lost 1 base, J lost 3 bases, and 11 bases lay in between. In DNA, the CDR3 is TGTGCCACCAGTGATTTAGTAGGTGGAAAAGAGACCCAGTACTTC. Protein: CATSDLVGGKETQYF.